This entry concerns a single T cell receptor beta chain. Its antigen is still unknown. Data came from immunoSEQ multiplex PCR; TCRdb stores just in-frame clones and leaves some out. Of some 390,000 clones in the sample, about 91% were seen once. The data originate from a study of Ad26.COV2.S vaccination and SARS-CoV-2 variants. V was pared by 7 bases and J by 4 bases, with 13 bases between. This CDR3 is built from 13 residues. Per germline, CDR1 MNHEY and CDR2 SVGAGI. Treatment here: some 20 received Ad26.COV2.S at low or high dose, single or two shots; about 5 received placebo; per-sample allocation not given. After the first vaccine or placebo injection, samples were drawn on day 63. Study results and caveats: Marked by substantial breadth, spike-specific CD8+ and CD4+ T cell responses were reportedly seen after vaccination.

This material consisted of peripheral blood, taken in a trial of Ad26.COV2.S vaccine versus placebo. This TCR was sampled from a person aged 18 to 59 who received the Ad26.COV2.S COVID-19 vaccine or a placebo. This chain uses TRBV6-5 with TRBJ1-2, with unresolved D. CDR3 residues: CASIHIDIYGYTF. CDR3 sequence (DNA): TGTGCCAGCATTCATATTGATATCTATGGCTACACCTTC.